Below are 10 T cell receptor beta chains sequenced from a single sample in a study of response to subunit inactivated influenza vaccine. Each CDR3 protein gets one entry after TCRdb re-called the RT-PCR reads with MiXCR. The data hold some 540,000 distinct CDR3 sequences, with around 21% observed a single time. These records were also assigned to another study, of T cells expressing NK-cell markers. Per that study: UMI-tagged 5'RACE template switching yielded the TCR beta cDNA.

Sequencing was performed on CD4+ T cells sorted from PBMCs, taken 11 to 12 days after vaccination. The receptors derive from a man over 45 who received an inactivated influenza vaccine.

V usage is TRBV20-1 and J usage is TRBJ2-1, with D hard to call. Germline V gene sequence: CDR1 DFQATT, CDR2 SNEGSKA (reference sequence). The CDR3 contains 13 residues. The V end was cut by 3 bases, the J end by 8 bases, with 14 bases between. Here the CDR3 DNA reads TGCAGTGCTAGTCAGACGGTCCAGGATGAGCAGTTCTTC. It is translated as CSASQTVQDEQFF.

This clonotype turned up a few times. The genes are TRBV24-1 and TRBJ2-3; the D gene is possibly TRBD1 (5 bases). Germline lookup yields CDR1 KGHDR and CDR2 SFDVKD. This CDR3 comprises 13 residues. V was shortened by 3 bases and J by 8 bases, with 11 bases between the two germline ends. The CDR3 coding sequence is TGTGCCACCAGTGATCCAGGGATTGGTACGCAGTATTTT. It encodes CATSDPGIGTQYF.

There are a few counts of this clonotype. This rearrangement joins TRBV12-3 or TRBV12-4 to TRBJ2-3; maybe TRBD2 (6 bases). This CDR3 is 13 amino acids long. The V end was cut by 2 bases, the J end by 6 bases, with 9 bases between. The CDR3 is CASSLTGRDTQYF. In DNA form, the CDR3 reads TGTGCCAGCAGTTTAACGGGGAGGGATACGCAGTATTTT.

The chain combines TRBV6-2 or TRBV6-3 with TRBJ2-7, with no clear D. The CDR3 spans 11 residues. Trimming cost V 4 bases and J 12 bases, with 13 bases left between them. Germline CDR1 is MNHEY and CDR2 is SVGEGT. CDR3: CASSSPGRLYF. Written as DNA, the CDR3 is TGTGCCAGCAGTTCTCCCGGACGGTTGTACTTC.

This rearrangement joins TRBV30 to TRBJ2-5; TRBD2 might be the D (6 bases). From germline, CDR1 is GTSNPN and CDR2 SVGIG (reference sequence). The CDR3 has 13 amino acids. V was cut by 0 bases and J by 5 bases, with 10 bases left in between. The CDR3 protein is CAWSVRGVETQYF. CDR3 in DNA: TGTGCCTGGAGTGTACGCGGGGTGGAGACCCAGTACTTC.

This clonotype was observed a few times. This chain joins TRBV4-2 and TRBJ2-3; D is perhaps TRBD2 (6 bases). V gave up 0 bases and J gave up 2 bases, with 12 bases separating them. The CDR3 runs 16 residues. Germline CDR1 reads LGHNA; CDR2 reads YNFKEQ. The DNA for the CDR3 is TGTGCCAGCAGCCAAGATACCGCGGGGACCACAGATACGCAGTATTTT. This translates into CASSQDTAGTTDTQYF.

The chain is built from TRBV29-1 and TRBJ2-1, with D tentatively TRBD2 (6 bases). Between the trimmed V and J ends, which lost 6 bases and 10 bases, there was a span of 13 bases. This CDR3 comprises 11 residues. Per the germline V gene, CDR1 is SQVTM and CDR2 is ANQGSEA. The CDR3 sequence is CSVGGSGEQFF. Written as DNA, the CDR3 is TGCAGCGTGGGGGGATCGGGGGAGCAGTTCTTC.

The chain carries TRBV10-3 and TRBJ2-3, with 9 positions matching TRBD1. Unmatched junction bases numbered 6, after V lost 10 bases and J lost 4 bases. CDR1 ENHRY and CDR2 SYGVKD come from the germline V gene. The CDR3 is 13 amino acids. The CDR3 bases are TGTGCCAGCACCGGGACAGGGCCAGATACGCAGTATTTT. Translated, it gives CASTGTGPDTQYF.

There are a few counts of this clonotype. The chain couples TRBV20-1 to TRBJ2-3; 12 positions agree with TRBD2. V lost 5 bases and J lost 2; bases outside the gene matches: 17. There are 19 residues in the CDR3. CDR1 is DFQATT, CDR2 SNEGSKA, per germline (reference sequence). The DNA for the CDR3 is TGCAGTGCTCCTCCCCTAGCGGGGGGGCCGGGGATCACCACAGATACGCAGTATTTT. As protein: CSAPPLAGGPGITTDTQYF.

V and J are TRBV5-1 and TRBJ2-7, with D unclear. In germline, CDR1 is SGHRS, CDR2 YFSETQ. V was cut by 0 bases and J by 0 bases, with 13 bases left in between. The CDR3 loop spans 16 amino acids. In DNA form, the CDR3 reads TGCGCCAGCAGCTTGGCCCCCACACGGAGCTCCTACGAGCAGTACTTC. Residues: CASSLAPTRSSYEQYF.